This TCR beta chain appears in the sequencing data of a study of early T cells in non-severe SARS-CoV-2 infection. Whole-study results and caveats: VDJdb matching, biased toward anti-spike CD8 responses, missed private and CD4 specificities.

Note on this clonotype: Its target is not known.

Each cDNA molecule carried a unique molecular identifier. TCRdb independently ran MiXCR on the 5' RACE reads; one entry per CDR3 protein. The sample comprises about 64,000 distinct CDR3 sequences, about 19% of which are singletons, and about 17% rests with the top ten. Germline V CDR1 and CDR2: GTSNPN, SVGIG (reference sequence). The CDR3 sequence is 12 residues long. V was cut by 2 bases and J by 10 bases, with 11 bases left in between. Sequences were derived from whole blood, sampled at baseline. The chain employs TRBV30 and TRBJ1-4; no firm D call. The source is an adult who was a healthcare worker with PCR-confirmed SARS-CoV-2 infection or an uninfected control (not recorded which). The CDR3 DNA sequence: TGTGCCTGGAGTTTGGGCCCCGGAAAACTGTTTTTT. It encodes CAWSLGPGKLFF.